Listed below are T cell receptor beta chains from one sample, sequenced in a study of Graves' ophthalmopathy and Graves' hyperthyroidism. TCRdb re-analysed the multiplex PCR reads in MiXCR, keeping a single row per CDR3 protein. The sample contains about 210,000 distinct CDR3 sequences, 25% to 35% of which appear only once. The source material was peripheral blood. The origin of the receptors is a man between 45 and 60 years old with Graves' ophthalmopathy. The CDR3 runs from the conserved cysteine through the conserved F or W. A D gene is named only where the DNA matches it firmly. The size entry is marked missing in some rows and otherwise reads once, few, many or a size class.

j_call d_call v_call clone_size cdr3_nt cdr3_aa
TRBJ1-1 - TRBV12-3/TRBV12-4 many TGTGCCAGCAGTTCCAAGATGAACACTGAAGCTTTCTTT CASSSKMNTEAFF
TRBJ2-4 TRBD2 TRBV24-1 many TGTGCCACCAGTGGGTCGGCTAGCGGGGGCCTCAAAAACATTCAGTACTTC CATSGSASGGLKNIQYF
TRBJ1-1 - TRBV2 many TGTGCCAGCAGTGTGGGGCAGAACACTGAAGCTTTCTTT CASSVGQNTEAFF
TRBJ2-7 - TRBV12-3/TRBV12-4 many TGTGCCAGCAGCTCAACTATTGAGCAGTACTTC CASSSTIEQYF
TRBJ2-5 - TRBV24-1 - TGTGCCACCAGTGCGATGGATATAGGAGAGGGTTTTTACCAAGAGACCCAGTACTTC CATSAMDIGEGFYQETQYF
TRBJ2-2 - TRBV19 - TGTGCCAGTAACAATCGGGGGGCATCAACCGGGGAGCTGTTTTTT CASNNRGASTGELFF
TRBJ2-7 - TRBV12-3/TRBV12-4 - TGTGCCAGCAGTTCAAATCGACCGGGTAAGGAGCAGTACTTC CASSSNRPGKEQYF
TRBJ2-7 TRBD2 TRBV6-5 many TGTGCCAGCGGGAGGGGGACTAGCGGAACCTACGAGCAGTACTTC CASGRGTSGTYEQYF
TRBJ1-2 - TRBV19 many TGTGCCAGTAGTACCCCCCAGGGGAACTATGGCTACACCTTC CASSTPQGNYGYTF
TRBJ1-1 TRBD1 TRBV6-5 - TGTGCCAGCACTGTACTCGGGACAGGGGGCGGTGGAGCTTTCTTT CASTVLGTGGGGAFF
TRBJ2-5 - TRBV12-3/TRBV12-4 few TGTGCCAGCAGTTCCAGCCGGGACCGACTAACAGAGACCCAGTACTTC CASSSSRDRLTETQYF
TRBJ2-7 TRBD1 TRBV7-9 many TGTGCCAGCAGCTCGGTCGGACAGGGCCACGAGCAGTACTTC CASSSVGQGHEQYF
TRBJ2-5 - TRBV27 - TGTGCCAGCAGTTTCAGCAGGGGGACCCAGTACTTC CASSFSRGTQYF
TRBJ2-5 - TRBV12-3/TRBV12-4 many TGTGCCAGCAGTTTAGACAGGGTGGCAGAGACCCAGTACTTC CASSLDRVAETQYF
TRBJ2-5 TRBD1 TRBV6-1 many TGTGCCAGCAGTCAGACAGGGGGAAGAGAGACCCAGTACTTC CASSQTGGRETQYF
TRBJ1-1 - TRBV28 - TGTGCCAGCAGTTTAGGGAGGTCCACTGAAGCTTTCTTT CASSLGRSTEAFF
TRBJ1-5 TRBD1 TRBV4-1 many TGCGCCAGCAGCCAAGTGCAGGGGGAAGCTCAGCCCCAGCATTTT CASSQVQGEAQPQHF
TRBJ1-2 TRBD1 TRBV6-5 many TGTGCCAGCAGCCCCGGGACAGGGGGCTCATATACCTTC CASSPGTGGSYTF
TRBJ1-5 - TRBV6-1 - TGTGCCAGCAGTCCACACGGCCTTTATAGCAATCAGCCCCAGCATTTT CASSPHGLYSNQPQHF
TRBJ1-1 - TRBV6-1 few TGTGCCAGCAGTCGCACTGAAGCTTTCTTT CASSRTEAFF
TRBJ1-1 - TRBV5-1 many TGCGCCAGCAGCGGGGAGGGGAGGTCGGCCACTGAAGCTTTCTTT CASSGEGRSATEAFF
TRBJ1-6 - TRBV7-9 many TGTGCCAGCAGCTTAGAGTATTCACCCCTCCACTTT CASSLEYSPLHF
TRBJ2-5 TRBD1 TRBV19 many TGTGCCAGTAGTATACGGGACAGGGGAGAGACCCAGTACTTC CASSIRDRGETQYF
TRBJ1-5 - TRBV28 many TGTGCCAGCAGTTTACCCTTTGGTAGCAATCAGCCCCAGCATTTT CASSLPFGSNQPQHF
TRBJ2-7 - TRBV13 many TGTGCCAGCAGCCTAAAAGACAGGACCTACGAGCAGTACTTC CASSLKDRTYEQYF
TRBJ2-5 - TRBV20-1 many TGCAGTGCTAGAGATGGGGCAGGAGGAATAGAGACCCAGTACTTC CSARDGAGGIETQYF
TRBJ1-1 TRBD1 TRBV6-2/TRBV6-3 many TGTGCCAGCAGTTACTCAAACAGGGGAGGTGAAGCTTTCTTT CASSYSNRGGEAFF
TRBJ1-2 - TRBV6-4 many TGTGCCAGCAGTGACAACGGGGACTATGGCTACACCTTC CASSDNGDYGYTF
TRBJ1-5 - TRBV6-5 - TGTGCCAGCAGTTACTCGCACAACAATCAGCCCCAGCATTTT CASSYSHNNQPQHF
TRBJ2-2 TRBD2 TRBV19 many TGTGCCAGTAGTCCTAGCGGAGCGAACACCGGGGAGCTGTTTTTT CASSPSGANTGELFF
TRBJ1-2 - TRBV6-5 many TGTGCCAGCGGTTACTTGGCAGAAGGATATGGCTACACCTTC CASGYLAEGYGYTF
TRBJ2-5 TRBD2 TRBV7-8 many TGTGCCAGCAGCTTGCAGCGGGATAACCAAGAGACCCAGTACTTC CASSLQRDNQETQYF
TRBJ1-5 - TRBV6-1 - TGTGCCAGCAGTGAAACAGAGAATCAGCCCCAGCATTTT CASSETENQPQHF
TRBJ1-2 TRBD1 TRBV20-1 - TGCAGTGCTAGCGAAGGGGGCGCCTATGGCTACACCTTC CSASEGGAYGYTF
TRBJ2-2 TRBD2 TRBV19 many TGTGCCAGTAGTATTAGTCTAGCGGGAACCGGGGAGCTGTTTTTT CASSISLAGTGELFF
TRBJ2-7 - TRBV2 many TGTGCCAGCAGAAATAACTACGAGCAGTACTTC CASRNNYEQYF
TRBJ2-5 - TRBV27 many TGTGCCAGCAGTTCCTCCCTTGGAGGGTACCAAGAGACCCAGTACTTC CASSSSLGGYQETQYF
TRBJ2-7 - TRBV6-2/TRBV6-3 many TGTGCCAGCAGTTACTCCCCGGAGGAGGGTTACGAGCAGTACTTC CASSYSPEEGYEQYF
TRBJ2-1 TRBD2 TRBV20-1 many TGCAGTGCTACTTCTAGCGGGACCTACAATGAGCAGTTCTTC CSATSSGTYNEQFF
TRBJ2-7 - TRBV6-2/TRBV6-3 - TGTGCCAGCAAGGACATTACCTACGAGCAGTACTTC CASKDITYEQYF
TRBJ2-5 TRBD2 TRBV6-1 - TGTGCCAGCAGTGAAATTGGGCTAGCGGGTTTAGAGACCCAGTACTTC CASSEIGLAGLETQYF
TRBJ1-5 - TRBV6-2/TRBV6-3 - TGTGCCAGCAGCTGGGACCGTAGCAATCAGCCCCAGCATTTT CASSWDRSNQPQHF
TRBJ2-7 - TRBV7-2 many TGTGCCAGCAGCTCAGTAACGGCCTCCGAGCAGTACTTC CASSSVTASEQYF
TRBJ2-7 - TRBV7-8 few TGTGCCAGCAGCTGGAGTCCTGGGGGGACCTACGAGCAGTACTTC CASSWSPGGTYEQYF
TRBJ1-1 - TRBV18 many TGTGCCAGCTCACTTTCCCAGGGGACTGAAGCTTTCTTT CASSLSQGTEAFF
TRBJ1-2 - TRBV18 many TGTGCCAGCTCACCAAGAGGGACCGGGGGAGGCTACACCTTC CASSPRGTGGGYTF
TRBJ1-1 - TRBV4-3 many TGCGCCAGCAGCCAAGATCAGGGCTGGGGGTATACTGAAGCTTTCTTT CASSQDQGWGYTEAFF
TRBJ2-2 TRBD1 TRBV6-2/TRBV6-3 few TGTGCCAGCAGTCCCCGAGGGGGGGGGGACAGGGGAAACACCGGGGAGCTGTTTTTT CASSPRGGGDRGNTGELFF
TRBJ1-1 - TRBV29-1 many TGCAGCGTTGACTTACAGGGAGGCGGTGAAGCTTTCTTT CSVDLQGGGEAFF
TRBJ2-7 - TRBV4-1 many TGCGCCAGCAGCCAAATGTGGACCCCAGGGGACTCCTACGAGCAGTACTTC CASSQMWTPGDSYEQYF
TRBJ1-2 - TRBV27 medium-sized TGTGCCAGCGGGGTGGACATGGGGGAGAATGGCTACACCTTC CASGVDMGENGYTF
TRBJ1-5 TRBD1 TRBV7-2 many TGTGCCAGCAGCGTAATCCCGACAGGGGGGCAGCCCCAGCATTTT CASSVIPTGGQPQHF
TRBJ2-7 - TRBV6-2/TRBV6-3 many TGTGCCAGCACCCAAGTTCGGGGGAGGCGGTACGAGCAGTACTTC CASTQVRGRRYEQYF
TRBJ1-5 TRBD1 TRBV12-3/TRBV12-4 few TGTGCCAGCAGTTTGGGGACAGGGCGCAATCAGCCCCAGCATTTT CASSLGTGRNQPQHF
TRBJ2-7 - TRBV7-6 many TGTGCCAGCAGTATAATAATAGGAACCGAGCAGTACTTC CASSIIIGTEQYF